The present TCR beta chain was sequenced within a study of response to subunit inactivated influenza vaccine. V was clipped by 5 bases and J by 2 bases; unmatched bases: 5. Germline V gives CDR1 DFQATT, CDR2 SNEGSKA (reference sequence). This CDR3 is built from 14 residues. TCRdb reprocessed the RT-PCR reads with MiXCR, giving one entry per CDR3 protein. In the table there are 530,000 or so distinct CDR3 sequences, approximately 15% of which are singletons. The table lists this clonotype with a few counts. This TCR was recovered from a man aged 50 to 60 who received an inactivated influenza vaccine. The chain carries TRBV20-1 and TRBJ2-7; 11 bases agree with TRBD2. The sample here was PBMCs from blood, taken roughly 12 days after vaccination. The CDR3 nucleotides read TGCAGTGCTGGCGGGACTAGCGGAGCCTACGAGCAGTACTTC. Translating gives CSAGGTSGAYEQYF.